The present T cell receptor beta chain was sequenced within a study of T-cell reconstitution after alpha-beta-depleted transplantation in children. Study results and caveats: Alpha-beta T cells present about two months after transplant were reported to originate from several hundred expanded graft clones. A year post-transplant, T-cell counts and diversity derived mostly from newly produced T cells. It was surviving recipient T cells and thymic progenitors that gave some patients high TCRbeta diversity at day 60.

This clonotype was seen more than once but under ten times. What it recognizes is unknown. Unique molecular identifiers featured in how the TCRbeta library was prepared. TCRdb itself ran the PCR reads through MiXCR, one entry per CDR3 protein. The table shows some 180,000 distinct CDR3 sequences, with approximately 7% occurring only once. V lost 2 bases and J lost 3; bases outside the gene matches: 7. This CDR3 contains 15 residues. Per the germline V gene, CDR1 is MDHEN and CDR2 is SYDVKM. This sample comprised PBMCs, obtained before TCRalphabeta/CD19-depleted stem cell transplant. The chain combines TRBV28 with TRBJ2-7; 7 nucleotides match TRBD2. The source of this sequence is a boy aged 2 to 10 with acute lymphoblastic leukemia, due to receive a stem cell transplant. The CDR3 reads CASSLEGTTYYEQYF. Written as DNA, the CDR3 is TGTGCCAGCAGTTTAGAGGGGACTACTTACTACGAGCAGTACTTC.